In its sample, the clone carrying this T cell receptor (beta chain) was seen a few times. The data belong to a study of T-cell memory formation after mild COVID-19. Trimming removed 7 bases at V and 0 bases at J, with 7 bases between. CDR1 is LNHDA and CDR2 is SQIVND in the germline V gene (reference sequence). The CDR3 contains 13 residues. One entry per CDR3 protein results from TCRdb running MiXCR on the 5' RACE reads. The sample records 550,000 to 700,000 distinct CDR3 sequences, 17% being singletons. The source is an adult woman who had mild COVID-19 (a few samples of this study predate the infection). Cell type and time point are not known. The sample taken for sequencing was PBMCs or a T cell subset sorted from them (not recorded which). This chain joins TRBV19 and TRBJ2-1; no reliable D call. In DNA, the CDR3 is TGTGCCAGTACTGGAGTCTCCTACAATGAGCAGTTCTTC. It specifies CASTGVSYNEQFF.